This T cell receptor beta chain was obtained from a study of beta chain features in type 1 diabetes. This CDR3 has 13 residues. Trimming left V 1 base short and J 6 bases short, with 10 bases between. Germline V lookup: CDR1 SEHNR, CDR2 FQNEAQ (reference sequence). Findings of the study overall: The study found moderately but significantly shorter TCRB CDR3s in all four CD4+ subsets of Type 1 diabetes patients.

This clone occurred a few times. What it binds is unknown. The investigators reverse transcribed all of the isolated RNA, so they sequenced expressed TCRB transcripts. It was found that naive, central memory and regulatory T cell samples averaged approximately 3.9 million reads. Sequenced by immunoSEQ multiplex PCR; TCRdb stores in-frame clones only, minus some. The repertoire holds 620,000 or so clones, 15% to 17% seen once, with 0.093% in the top ten. Sequencing was performed on naive CD4+ T cells from blood. This sequence originates from a man aged 18 to 29 in good health. The rearrangement links TRBV7-9 to TRBJ2-7; D is unresolved. CDR3 loop: CASSLVVAGEQYF. CDR3 nucleotides: TGTGCCAGCAGCTTAGTAGTGGCTGGCGAGCAGTACTTC.